Many counts were recorded for the clone carrying this T cell receptor (beta chain). The antigen remains undetermined. The read ends 3 residues shy of where the CDR3 ends; the end is completed using the germline J gene. Patients and controls were mostly of Caucasian heritage. This CDR3 has 15 amino acids. Germline V gene lookup returns CDR1 SGHRS and CDR2 YFSETQ. The ends lost 3 bases at V and 0 bases at J; junction bases unmatched: 1. This specimen comes from a study of T cell clonality in common variable immunodeficiency. Study-wide results and caveats: Fewer TCRbeta clones were shared among CVID subjects than controls. Fewer deletions and N-nucleotide insertions were reportedly seen in common variable immunodeficiency TCR beta sequences. What drives increased CVID clonality needs T cell subpopulation sequencing.

Method: immunoSEQ multiplex PCR; TCRdb's copy keeps in-frame clones and lacks some. The sample has roughly 39,000 clones, none seen only once. The chain is built from TRBV5-1 and TRBJ2-3; TRBD2 aligns across 10 bases. This sequence originates from a human donor with common variable immunodeficiency. The material sequenced was peripheral blood mononuclear cells. The sequenced CDR3 bases are TGCGCCAGCAGCTCGACTAGCGGGAGCACAGATACG. Translation gives CASSSTSGSTDT. The CDR3, in full, reads CASSSTSGSTDTQYF.